The T cell receptor beta chain under discussion was sequenced for a study of cytomegalovirus exposure and HLA in healthy donors (dated by TCRdb to between 2016 and 2019). For context, the study as a whole: According to an earlier analysis of around 600 of the donors, 150 million to 200 million T cells yielded roughly 100 million unique TCR beta sequences and about 280 Gb of sequence data. About 300 gigabases of sequencing data and 91 million or so unique TCR sequences made up an early release that covered some 640 HLA-typed donors. The genetic ancestry cluster associated with self-reported Caucasian donors included 81% of the 398 genotyped donors. The study was designed to test whether signatures of past pathogen exposure could be identified by cataloging public T cell receptors. Using immunosequencing, the study profiled T cell repertoires from 500 to 800 subjects and related those repertoires to cytomegalovirus serostatus. In addition to the first cohort of approximately 670 subjects, a separate validation cohort of some 120 different subjects was used. To predict cytomegalovirus infection status, the study brought together high-throughput TCR immunosequencing, statistical association of individual TCRs with disease status, and machine learning. To study patterns of TCR occurrence, a later analysis re-analyzed previously published TCR beta repertoires from 500 to 850 donors and added high-resolution HLA genotyping. In the later analysis, no new phenotypic data were used to find candidate immune exposures; instead, reliance was placed on TCR beta sequences and their occurrence across donors. To decide whether each TCR beta V gene segment behaved as functional or pseudogenic, an earlier analysis of some 570 of the donors relied on high-throughput TCR beta sequencing. Donor age, sex, ethnicity and CMV serostatus were compiled together with the repertoire data. A later genetic analysis took genome-wide SNP genotypes for 398 of the 666 donors and used that subset as a discovery cohort. All discovery cohort repertoires had been generated on a single sequencing platform. HLA typing covered class I and class II loci at four-digit resolution. The number of typed donors differed by locus: roughly 629-640 for A, B, C, DRB1 and DQB1; 522 for DQA1; 606 for DPA1; and roughly 450 for DPB1. Roughly five DR-DQ haplotypes were treated as single units for association and clustering because of strong linkage in the cohort. Across approximately 420 genotyped donors of the cohort, an average of approximately 220,000 unique TCR beta nucleotide sequences per donor were sequenced, and 15% to 20% of those sequences were non-productive.

Points the paper makes about the study in general: Most TCR sequences were observed very rarely across donors, whereas some public TCRs were present in many individuals. According to a later analysis, TCR association rates differed among HLA loci, with DRB1 alleles showing the most associated TCRs and HLA-C alleles showing the fewest. Some IMGT-functional V segments, including TRBV6-2 and TRBV6-3, could not be told apart with the 87-base-pair reads, so those segments were excluded. According to the authors, the approach could potentially be generalized to other disease states and immunological phenotypes. In an earlier analysis of 587 of the donors, most TCR beta V segments were observed in productive rearrangements about 87% or about 30% of the time, broadly matching IMGT annotations. Because counts were too low, some 17 rarely observed V segments, including chromosome 9 orphons, were excluded from the earlier analysis of fewer than 650 of the donors. A further reported finding was that TCR beta sequences accurately predicted the HLA-A and HLA-B alleles for most subjects in the first cohort. CMV serostatus was the only immune exposure information available for the cohort. Linkage disequilibrium might explain the correlated functional status among segregating V segments, but an unknown experimental factor could not be ruled out. In this cohort, only TCR beta chains were sequenced, and detectable features were limited by the absence of alpha or paired-chain data. Most CMV-associated TCR beta chains appeared to be HLA-restricted in a later analysis, and the HLA associations seemed to be driven largely by CMV exposure. In vitro tests confirmed that three of the cytomegalovirus-associated TCR beta chains recognize cytomegalovirus antigens. The study gave a list of under 200 TCR beta chains associated with cytomegalovirus. Compared with equally common non-associated chains, HLA-associated TCR beta chains in a later analysis were more clonally expanded and had lower generation probabilities. In a later genetic analysis, a missense DCLRE1C variant was associated with V-gene and J-gene trimming of TCR beta chains, and the association was replicated in an independent cohort. When HLA alleles, especially DR and DQ, strongly co-occurred, attributing TCR associations to individual alleles was difficult. The presence/absence analyses assumed that sequencing depth was roughly uniform across donors, and that assumption may not be true. A group of highly shared sequence variants was considered likely to be a technical artifact of the sequencing pipeline. HLA typing was unavailable for some donors at each locus, so association tests used only the typed subset. Cytomegalovirus status was reported to be diagnosed by the classifier with high specificity and sensitivity in both the original and validation cohorts. Compared with the roughly 700-donor mean, donors in an Asian-associated ancestry cluster had fewer N-insertions in productive TCRs, according to a later genetic analysis. In a later analysis, several top co-occurrence clusters were reported to appear linked to parvovirus B19, influenza, CMV and Epstein-Barr virus. A later analysis associated 15,000 to 20,000 TCR beta sequences with specific HLA alleles at a false discovery rate of 0.05.

The library relied on the immunoSEQ multiplex PCR assay. The multiplex PCR relied on a mix of 60 forward primers for TCR Vbeta segments and 13 reverse primers for TCR Jbeta segments. The CDR3 region of rearranged TCR beta genes was amplified from genomic DNA with a multiplex PCR assay. On the Illumina HiSeq System, the amplified TCR beta libraries were sequenced as 87-base-pair reads. As for the authors' bioinformatics: In a later analysis, tens of millions of unique TCR beta chains were counted across the roughly 610 repertoires, and approximately 9.9 million of these chains were shared by at least two donors. A nearest-neighbor algorithm error-corrected the raw reads and collapsed the reads into unique sequences, merging closely related sequences to remove PCR and sequencing errors. CDR3 sequences were aligned to IMGT reference sequences to assign V, D and J gene segments. For a sequence to be retained, a match of at least six nucleotides was required to both a V gene segment and a J gene segment. Rearrangements were classified as productive when the CDR3 lacked stop codons and remained in frame with V and J, and all other rearrangements were classified as non-productive. Following IMGT convention, CDR3 was defined as the stretch from the second conserved V-encoded cysteine up to the conserved J-encoded phenylalanine. The earlier analysis of roughly 590 of the donors excluded any sequence lacking an unambiguous match to a single V gene segment. In an earlier analysis of 450 to 700 of the donors, V segments were called functional above 56.7% productive rearrangements and were called segregating when the between-donor standard deviation exceeded 5%. A statistical classification framework was built to diagnose cytomegalovirus status from the catalog of TCR beta chain sequences. V and J gene assignment, in a later analysis, came from comparing TCR nucleotide sequences with IMGT/GENE-DB human TR gene sequences. A later analysis assigned CDR3 sequences and most-parsimonious VDJ recombination scenarios with the TCRdist pipeline. In a later analysis, each TCR beta chain was defined by its CDR3 amino acid sequence together with its V-gene family, and reads lacking a unique V-gene family were excluded. A later analysis removed 592 highly shared, low-generation-probability nucleotide sequences to deal with suspected cross-contamination and a sequencing artifact. In a later analysis, a clonal expansion index for each public chain was calculated from normalized within-repertoire ranks of inferred template counts. Generation probabilities in a later analysis came from a VDJ recombination model fitted to out-of-frame rearrangements, and those results were checked against IGoR. Hypergeometric tests were used in a later analysis to score TCR-TCR, TCR-HLA and TCR-CMV co-occurrence, with a repertoire-size bias correction applied to the TCR pairs. To estimate false discovery rates, a later analysis permuted the HLA or CMV assignments 20 times. In a later analysis, co-occurring TCRs were grouped using DBSCAN, with TCRdist sequence similarity added in when clustering inside HLA-allele-positive subsets. Co-occurrence clustering excluded repertoires with fewer than 30,000 or more than 120,000 public chains, plus five with anomalous nucleotide sharing. TCRdb carries this immuneACCESS record with in-frame sequences only. Its versions omit some clonotypes, under half of them owing to an unresolved V gene in the studies checked, with the rest unexplained. V, J and clone size are those of that table, while D and trimming were read from the DNA. The table held for this sample gives about 40,000 clones. The ten largest clones take up about 9.2% of the sample.

Regarding this clone: What this receptor recognizes is not known.

Germline trimming amounts to 6 bases on V and 5 bases on J, with 10 as the count of junction bases outside the gene matches. CDR1 and CDR2 were assigned from the germline V gene (reference sequence) as MNHNY and SVGAGI. Measured from the cysteine to the phenylalanine, the CDR3 is 15 residues long. The CDR3 DNA has 45 bases and is translated from base 1. The cohort comprised fewer than 700 healthy bone marrow donors. Cohort members were all nominally healthy when sampled, although unrecorded immune exposures were likely present. The donor was CMV seropositive and was included in the group of around 300 seropositive cohort members. Every donor gave a peripheral blood sample, and the peripheral blood mononuclear cells from that sample were used for TCR beta sequencing. The Qiagen DNeasy Blood Extraction Kit was used to extract genomic DNA from the blood cell samples.

What was sequenced was PBMCs. Here the chain combines TRBV6-6 and TRBJ2-7, with 10 bases in between that match TRBD1. The source of this sequence is a man aged 35-49 years in good health and CMV-seropositive. This receptor carries the CDR3 CASRAPGQGSHEQYF. The bases read TGTGCCAGCAGGGCTCCGGGACAGGGGAGCCACGAGCAGTACTTC.